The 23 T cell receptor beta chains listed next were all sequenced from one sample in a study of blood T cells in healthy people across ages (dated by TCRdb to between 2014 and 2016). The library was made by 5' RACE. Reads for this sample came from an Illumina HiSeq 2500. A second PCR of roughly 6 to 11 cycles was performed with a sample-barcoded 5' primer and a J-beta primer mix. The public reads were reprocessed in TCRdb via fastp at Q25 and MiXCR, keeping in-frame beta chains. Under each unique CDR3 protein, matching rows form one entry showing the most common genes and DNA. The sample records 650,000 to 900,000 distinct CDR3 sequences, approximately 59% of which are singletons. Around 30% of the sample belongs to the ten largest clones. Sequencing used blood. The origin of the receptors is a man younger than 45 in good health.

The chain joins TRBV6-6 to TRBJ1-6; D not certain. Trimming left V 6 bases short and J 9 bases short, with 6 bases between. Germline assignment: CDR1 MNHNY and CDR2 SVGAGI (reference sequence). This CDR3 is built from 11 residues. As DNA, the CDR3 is TGTGCCAGCAGCGAGAGTTCACCCCTCCACTTT. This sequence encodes CASSESSPLHF.

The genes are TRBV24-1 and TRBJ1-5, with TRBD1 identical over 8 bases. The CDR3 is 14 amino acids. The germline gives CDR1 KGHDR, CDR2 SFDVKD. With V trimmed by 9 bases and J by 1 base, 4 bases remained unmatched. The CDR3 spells CATGQGASNQPQHF. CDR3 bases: TGTGCCACCGGGCAGGGGGCAAGCAATCAGCCCCAGCATTTT.

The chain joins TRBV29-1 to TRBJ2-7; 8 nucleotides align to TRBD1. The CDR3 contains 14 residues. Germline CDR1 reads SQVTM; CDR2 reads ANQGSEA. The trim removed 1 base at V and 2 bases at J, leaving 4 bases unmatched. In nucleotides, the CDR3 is TGCAGCGTTGAAGTGACAGGGGCTACCTACGAGCAGTACTTC. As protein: CSVEVTGATYEQYF.

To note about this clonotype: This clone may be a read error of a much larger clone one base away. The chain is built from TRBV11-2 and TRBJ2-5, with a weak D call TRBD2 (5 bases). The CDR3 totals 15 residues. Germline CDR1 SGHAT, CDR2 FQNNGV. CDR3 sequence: CVSSLTSGVQETQYF. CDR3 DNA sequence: TGTGTCAGCAGCTTAACATCCGGGGTCCAAGAGACCCAGTACTTC.

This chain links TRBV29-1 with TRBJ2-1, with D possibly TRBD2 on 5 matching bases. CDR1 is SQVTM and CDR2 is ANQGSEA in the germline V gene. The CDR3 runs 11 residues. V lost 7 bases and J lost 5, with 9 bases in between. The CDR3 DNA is TGCAGCGCCGACGGGGACAATGAGCAGTTCTTC. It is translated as CSADGDNEQFF.

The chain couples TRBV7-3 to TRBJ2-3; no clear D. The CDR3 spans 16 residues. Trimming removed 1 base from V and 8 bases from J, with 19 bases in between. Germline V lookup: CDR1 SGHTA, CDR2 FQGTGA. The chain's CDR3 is CASSLKSGGTPATQYF. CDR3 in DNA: TGTGCCAGCAGCTTAAAATCGGGTGGAACCCCAGCTACGCAGTATTTT.

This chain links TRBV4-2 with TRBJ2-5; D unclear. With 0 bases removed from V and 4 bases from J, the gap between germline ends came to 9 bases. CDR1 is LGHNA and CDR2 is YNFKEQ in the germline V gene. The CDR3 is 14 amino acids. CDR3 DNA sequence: TGTGCCAGCAGCCAAGATCTACAGCTAGAGACCCAGTACTTC. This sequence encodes CASSQDLQLETQYF.

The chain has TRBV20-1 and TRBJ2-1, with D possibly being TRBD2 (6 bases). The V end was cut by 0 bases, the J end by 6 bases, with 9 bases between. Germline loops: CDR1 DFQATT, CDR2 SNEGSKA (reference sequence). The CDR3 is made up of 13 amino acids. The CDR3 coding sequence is TGCAGTGCTAGAGATCCCGGGGGCAATGAGCAGTTCTTC. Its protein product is CSARDPGGNEQFF.

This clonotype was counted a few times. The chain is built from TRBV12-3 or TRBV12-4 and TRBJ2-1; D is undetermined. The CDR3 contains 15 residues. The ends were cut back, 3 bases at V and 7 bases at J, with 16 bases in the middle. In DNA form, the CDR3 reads TGTGCCAGCAGTTTTGAGACCCCCATCGGGAATGAGCAGTTCTTC. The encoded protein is CASSFETPIGNEQFF.

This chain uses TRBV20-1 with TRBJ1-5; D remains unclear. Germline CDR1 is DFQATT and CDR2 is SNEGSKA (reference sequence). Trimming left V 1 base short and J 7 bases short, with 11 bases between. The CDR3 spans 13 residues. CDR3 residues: CSARGPKDQPQHF. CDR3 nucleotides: TGCAGTGCTAGAGGGCCAAAGGACCAGCCCCAGCATTTT.

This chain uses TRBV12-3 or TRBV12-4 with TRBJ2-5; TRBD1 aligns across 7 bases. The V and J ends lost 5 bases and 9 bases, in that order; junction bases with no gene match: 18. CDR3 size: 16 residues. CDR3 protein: CASSLLIGRGGLPQYF. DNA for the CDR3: TGTGCCAGCAGTCTCCTTATAGGGAGAGGGGGCCTCCCCCAGTACTTC.

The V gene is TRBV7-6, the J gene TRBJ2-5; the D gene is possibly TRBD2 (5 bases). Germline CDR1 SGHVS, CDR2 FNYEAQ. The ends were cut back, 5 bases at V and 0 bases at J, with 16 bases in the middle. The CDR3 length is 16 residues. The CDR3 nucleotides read TGTGCCAGCAGCCCTAGCCCCGGGGTACACCAAGAGACCCAGTACTTC. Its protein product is CASSPSPGVHQETQYF.

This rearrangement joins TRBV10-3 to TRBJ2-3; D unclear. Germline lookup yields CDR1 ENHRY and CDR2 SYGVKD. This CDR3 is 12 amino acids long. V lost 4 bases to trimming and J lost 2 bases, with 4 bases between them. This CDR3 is CAISGLTDTQYF. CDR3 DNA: TGTGCCATCAGTGGACTCACAGATACGCAGTATTTT.

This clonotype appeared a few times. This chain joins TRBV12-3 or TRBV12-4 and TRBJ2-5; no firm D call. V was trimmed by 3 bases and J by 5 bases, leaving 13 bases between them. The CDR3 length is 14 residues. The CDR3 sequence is CASSFFETFETQYF. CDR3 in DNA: TGTGCCAGCAGTTTTTTTGAGACCTTTGAGACCCAGTACTTC.

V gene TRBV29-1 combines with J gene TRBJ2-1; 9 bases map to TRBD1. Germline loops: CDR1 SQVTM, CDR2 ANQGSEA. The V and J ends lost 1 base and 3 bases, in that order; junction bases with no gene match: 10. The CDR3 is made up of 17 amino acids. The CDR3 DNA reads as TGCAGCGTTGAAGGTAGTAAGGGACAGGGAAACTACAATGAGCAGTTCTTC. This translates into CSVEGSKGQGNYNEQFF.

The CDR3 DNA sequence: TGTGCCAGCAGCCAAGATGTTGTCAGGGCCTATGGCTACACCTTC. This codes for CASSQDVVRAYGYTF. The rearrangement uses TRBV14 and TRBJ1-2, with D possibly matching TRBD1 (5 bases). CDR3 length equals 15 residues. V lost 0 bases and J 4 bases, leaving 12 bases between the germline ends. Germline V gives CDR1 SGHDN, CDR2 FVKESK.

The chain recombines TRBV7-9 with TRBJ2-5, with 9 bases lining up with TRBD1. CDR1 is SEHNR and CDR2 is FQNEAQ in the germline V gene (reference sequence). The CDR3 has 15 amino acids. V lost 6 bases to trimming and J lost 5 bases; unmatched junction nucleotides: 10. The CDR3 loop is CASSDTGGRQETQYF. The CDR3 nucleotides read TGTGCCAGCAGTGACACAGGGGGCAGACAGGAGACCCAGTACTTC.

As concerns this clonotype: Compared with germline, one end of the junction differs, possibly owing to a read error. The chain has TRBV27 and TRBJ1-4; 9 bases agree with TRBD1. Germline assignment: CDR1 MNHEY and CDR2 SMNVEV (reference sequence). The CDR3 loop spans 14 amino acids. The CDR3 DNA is TGTGCCAGCAGCCGGGACAGGGATAATGAAAAACCGTTTTTT. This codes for CASSRDRDNEKPFF.

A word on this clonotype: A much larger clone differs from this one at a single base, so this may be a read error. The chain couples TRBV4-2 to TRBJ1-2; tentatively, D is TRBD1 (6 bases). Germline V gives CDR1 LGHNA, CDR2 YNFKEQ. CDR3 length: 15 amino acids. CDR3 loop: CTSSQGGGQYYGYTF. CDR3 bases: TGTACCAGCAGCCAAGGGGGGGGTCAATACTATGGCTACACCTTC.

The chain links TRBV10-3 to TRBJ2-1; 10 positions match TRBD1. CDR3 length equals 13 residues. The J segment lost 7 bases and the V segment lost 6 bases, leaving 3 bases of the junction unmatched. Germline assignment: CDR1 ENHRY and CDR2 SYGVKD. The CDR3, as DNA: TGTGCCATCAGGACAGGGGGCGAAAATGAGCAGTTCTTC. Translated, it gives CAIRTGGENEQFF.

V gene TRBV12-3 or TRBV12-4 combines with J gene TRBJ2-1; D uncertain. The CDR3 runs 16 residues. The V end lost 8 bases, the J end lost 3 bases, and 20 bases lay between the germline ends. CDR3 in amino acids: CASLSARHILYNEQFF. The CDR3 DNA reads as TGTGCCAGCCTCTCCGCAAGGCATATCCTCTACAATGAGCAGTTCTTC.

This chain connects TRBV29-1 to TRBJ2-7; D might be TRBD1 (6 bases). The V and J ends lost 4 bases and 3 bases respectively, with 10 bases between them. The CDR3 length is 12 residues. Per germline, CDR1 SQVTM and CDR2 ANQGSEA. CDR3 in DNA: TGCAGCGTTGTGGAACAGGGCTACGAGCAGTACTTC. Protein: CSVVEQGYEQYF.

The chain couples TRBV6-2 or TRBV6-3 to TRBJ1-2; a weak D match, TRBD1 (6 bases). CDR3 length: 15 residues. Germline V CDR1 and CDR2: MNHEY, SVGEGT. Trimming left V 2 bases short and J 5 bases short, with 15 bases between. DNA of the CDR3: TGTGCCAGCAGTTACGGGACATCTGGAGGATATGGCTACACCTTC. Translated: CASSYGTSGGYGYTF.